This paragraph reports one T cell receptor (beta chain). This clonotype occurred a few times. It has no known antigen specificity. A junction boundary mismatches the germline segment, possibly from a read error. The sample is drawn from a study of regulatory T cells in long-lasting Graves disease (dated by TCRdb to about 2021). With regard to the full study: Patients with newly diagnosed Graves' disease had been on antithyroid drugs for under 3 months. Peripheral blood TCR sequencing and RNA sequencing compared persistent Graves' disease patients with newly diagnosed Graves' disease patients. The study took place in China and was registered as a clinical trial. A total of some 35 samples underwent TCR sequencing, from 13 patients with persistent Graves' disease and 20 or so patients with newly diagnosed Graves' disease. What the authors observed across the whole study: Sequencing and analysis were restricted to the TCR beta chain. Lower TCR Shannon entropy and fewer highly expanded clones were observed in persistent Graves' disease patients than in newly diagnosed patients, which suggested clonal expansion. A larger number of public clonotypes was shared among persistent patients (around 2,500) than among newly diagnosed patients (about 990). The small sample size was acknowledged by the authors as a limitation that may reduce accuracy. Peripheral blood alone was examined, since thyroid tissue, which constituted the primary lesion, could not be accessed. Preferential use of TRBV28, TRBJ1-2 and TRBJ2-5 was observed in persistent disease, whereas TRBV20-1 and TRBJ2-1 were favored in newly diagnosed disease.

The meaning of the sample's time point label: newly diagnosed GD, antithyroid drugs for less than 3 months. For both TCR sequencing and RNA sequencing, RNA was extracted from PBMCs in TRIzol. The diagnosis of Graves' disease was made according to American Thyroid Association guidelines. Patients for the study were recruited at an endocrinology department in Xi'an, China. From each patient, nine milliliters of peripheral blood was collected into an EDTA anticoagulant tube. Ficoll Paque Plus density gradient separation was used to isolate PBMCs, and no further T cell sorting was done. An Agilent 2100 Bioanalyzer and agarose gel were used to check RNA quality, while a NanoDrop 2000 measured RNA concentration. Receptor amplification or capture employed multiplex PCR. Sequencing was carried out with an Illumina HiSeq 4000. To build TCR beta libraries, CDR3 regions were amplified by Arm-PCR using iRepertoire HTBI primers. Gel purification was performed on PCR products prior to sequencing. On the authors' methods: Across samples, 60 to 70 TRBV and roughly 15 TRBJ segments were identified and used for gene usage analysis of CDR3 amino acid clonotypes. Filtered high-quality paired reads were merged into contigs using COPE and FqMerger. BLAST was used to align contigs to IMGT TRBV, TRBD and TRBJ reference genes, and CDR3 was defined according to IMGT. Highly expanded clones were defined as clonotypes with a frequency above 0.1%. Shannon entropy served as the measure of repertoire diversity, while the Gini coefficient captured V-J evenness. Clonotypes shared by more than one individual were considered public. TCRdb took the public reads, trimmed them with fastp at Q25, ran MiXCR for clone calling and kept in-frame beta chains. One record per CDR3 amino acid sequence lists the most common genes and DNA. The V and J calls were determined by TCRdb, not by the authors. This sample gives around 400,000 distinct CDR3 sequences in total; around 16% of them show up just once. The top ten clones comprise roughly 7.7% of the sample.

The germline V gene encodes CDR1 DFQATT and CDR2 SNEGSKA (reference sequence). From the cysteine up to the phenylalanine, the CDR3 has a length of 15 residues. The sequence is cut down to CDR3 DNA, 45 bases in frame from base 1. The same data also contributed to another study, on T cells in Graves' hyperthyroidism and ophthalmopathy. As noted in the second study: Stable Graves' hyperthyroidism was defined as the absence of progression to ophthalmopathy over 18 months of follow-up. Hyperthyroidism patients were newly diagnosed, with disease duration under 2 months, and aged 18 to 65 years. Exclusion was applied to patients with uncontrolled infections, other autoimmune diseases, pregnancy or lactation. Diagnoses were based on clinical symptoms, serum thyroxine and TRAb, thyroid ultrasound and orbital computed tomography. A first-round RT-PCR of the TCR CDR3 used the HTBI primer set with the Qiagen OneStep RT-PCR kit. Most expanded thyroid clonotypes (frequency above 0.001) were also detected in blood, a finding suggesting that blood repertoires may reflect thyroid immune responses. Ophthalmopathy was separated from stable hyperthyroidism by a 13 V-J signature model, with about 88% sensitivity and about 81% specificity obtained in cross-validation and 80%/75% obtained in testing. In validation, the model predicted progression to ophthalmopathy with approximately 69% sensitivity and about 73% specificity, a median of around 6.6 months before onset. To identify TCR V-J signatures that set the groups apart, the researchers used a discovery cohort of 100 patients, made up of approximately 43 with Graves' ophthalmopathy and some 58 with stable Graves' hyperthyroidism. Prospective prediction of ophthalmopathy was tested in an independent validation cohort consisting of some 20 hyperthyroidism patients and approximately 16 patients who later progressed to ophthalmopathy. The approximately 100 discovery patients were divided at random into training and test sets in a 7:3 ratio. Thyroid tissue and blood T-cell repertoires from several Graves' hyperthyroidism patients were also compared in the study. Once sampling was done, hyperthyroidism patients were given methimazole at a starting dose of 30 mg daily, whereas ophthalmopathy patients were given high-dose intravenous methylprednisolone. A second multiplex PCR round built the libraries, followed by size selection and purification. The libraries were sequenced on an Illumina HiSeq2000 using paired-end 100 bp reads. SOAPnuke was used to process the raw data, throwing out any read that contained adapters or uncalled bases, had a mean Phred below 15, or lacked an exact constant-primer or identifier match. COPE v1.2.5 was used to merge the high-quality paired reads, and each unique nucleotide sequence was defined as a clonotype. MiTCR v1.1 was used to align clonotypes to the IMGT TRBV, TRBD and TRBJ reference segments. Analysis was restricted to V-J combinations with a frequency above 0.0001, which covered roughly 99% of repertoires. The TCS score was defined as F50 (clonal expansion) divided by E x V (chaos), with BLOSUM62-based TCRdist calculated between CDR3 peptides within each V-J. Welch's t-statistics and random forest reduced 450 to 600 V-J features to roughly 13, which were used in a naive Bayes classifier (R e1071). No statistical method was used to fix the sample size in advance, and group allocation was not hidden from the investigators. The paper describes TCR Vbeta CDR3 sequencing of 140 or so peripheral blood samples, made up of about 40 ophthalmopathy patients, over 70 hyperthyroidism patients and about 17 progressor patients.

The sequence joins TRBV20-1 to TRBJ2-7, and possibly TRBD2, on 5 matching bases. This receptor was taken from a woman between 35 and 50 years old with Graves disease. Donor details come from another sample of the same person, matched by shared clones. The sample in question was peripheral blood mononuclear cells (PBMCs), obtained at new diagnosis, from a patient treated with antithyroid drugs. The DNA sequence is TGCAGTGCTAAGGAGGTGGCGGCGACCAACTACGAGCACTACTTC. It specifies CSAKEVAATNYEHYF.